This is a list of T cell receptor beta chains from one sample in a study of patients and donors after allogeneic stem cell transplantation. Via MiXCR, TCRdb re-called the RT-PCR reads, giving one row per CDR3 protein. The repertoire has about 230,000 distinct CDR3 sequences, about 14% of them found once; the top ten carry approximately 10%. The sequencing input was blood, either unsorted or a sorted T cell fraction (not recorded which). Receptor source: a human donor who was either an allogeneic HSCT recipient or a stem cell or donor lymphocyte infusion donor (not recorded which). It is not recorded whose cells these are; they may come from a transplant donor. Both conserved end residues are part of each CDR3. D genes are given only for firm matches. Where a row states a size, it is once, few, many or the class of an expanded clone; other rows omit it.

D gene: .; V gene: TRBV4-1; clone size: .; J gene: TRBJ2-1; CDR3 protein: CASSQEPLGEQFF; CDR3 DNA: TGCGCCAGCAGCCAAGAGCCCCTCGGGGAGCAGTTCTTC
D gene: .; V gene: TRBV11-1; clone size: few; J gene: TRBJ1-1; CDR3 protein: CASSLEMTKTEAFF; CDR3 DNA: TGTGCCAGCAGCTTAGAGATGACGAAGACTGAAGCTTTCTTT
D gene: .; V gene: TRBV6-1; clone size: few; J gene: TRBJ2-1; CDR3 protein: CASMEWSYNEQFF; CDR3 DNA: TGTGCCAGCATGGAGTGGTCCTACAATGAGCAGTTCTTC
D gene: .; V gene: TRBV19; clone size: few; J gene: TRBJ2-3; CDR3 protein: CASTHRGGMVPDTQYF; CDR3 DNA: TGTGCCAGCACCCACAGGGGCGGGATGGTCCCAGATACGCAGTATTTT
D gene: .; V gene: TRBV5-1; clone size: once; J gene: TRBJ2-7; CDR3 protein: CASSQHYTSEQYF; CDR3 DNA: TGCGCCAGCAGTCAGCACTATACGTCCGAGCAGTACTTC
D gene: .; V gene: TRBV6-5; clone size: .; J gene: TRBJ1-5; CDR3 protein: CASSNGGPQHF; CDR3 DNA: TGTGCCAGCAGCAACGGGGGGCCCCAGCATTTT
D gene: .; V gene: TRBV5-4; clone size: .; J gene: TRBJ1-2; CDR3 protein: CASSLNNRMIYGYTF; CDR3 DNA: TGTGCCAGCAGCTTGAACAACAGGATGATCTATGGCTACACCTTC
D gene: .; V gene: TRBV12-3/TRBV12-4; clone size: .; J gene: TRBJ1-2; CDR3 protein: CASSTGLIGYTF; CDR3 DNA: TGTGCCAGCAGCACAGGATTGATTGGCTACACCTTC
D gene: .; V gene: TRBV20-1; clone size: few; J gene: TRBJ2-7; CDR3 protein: CSARGTTYEQYF; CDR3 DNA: TGCAGTGCAAGGGGGACTACCTACGAGCAGTACTTC
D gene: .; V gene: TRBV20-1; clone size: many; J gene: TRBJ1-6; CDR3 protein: CSVPDKGRTFASPLHF; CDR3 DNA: TGCAGTGTTCCCGACAAAGGACGGACCTTTGCTTCACCCCTCCACTTT
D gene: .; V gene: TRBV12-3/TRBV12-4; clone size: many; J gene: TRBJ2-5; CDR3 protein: CASSNRGGRETQYF; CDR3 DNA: TGTGCCAGCAGTAATAGGGGGGGCCGAGAGACCCAGTACTTC
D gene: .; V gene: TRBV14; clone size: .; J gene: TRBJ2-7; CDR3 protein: CASSPGLLYEQYF; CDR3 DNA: TGTGCCAGCAGCCCCGGACTGCTCTACGAGCAGTACTTC
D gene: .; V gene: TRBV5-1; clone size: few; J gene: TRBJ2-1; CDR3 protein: CASSLGRRESSYNEQFF; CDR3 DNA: TGCGCCAGCAGCTTGGGGAGACGGGAAAGCTCCTACAATGAGCAGTTCTTC
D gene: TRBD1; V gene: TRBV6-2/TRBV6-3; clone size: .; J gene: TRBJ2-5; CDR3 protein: CASRPGTGARGGETQYF; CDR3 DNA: TGTGCCAGCAGACCCGGGACAGGGGCGAGAGGCGGAGAGACCCAGTACTTC
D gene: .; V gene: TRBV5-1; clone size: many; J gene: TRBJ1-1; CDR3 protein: CASSPGPGGNTEAFF; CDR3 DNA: TGCGCCAGCAGCCCGGGACCCGGAGGGAACACTGAAGCTTTCTTT
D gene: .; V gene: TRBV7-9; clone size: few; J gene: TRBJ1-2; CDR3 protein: CASSFSGVGYTF; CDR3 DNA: TGTGCCAGCAGCTTCTCAGGGGTGGGCTACACCTTC
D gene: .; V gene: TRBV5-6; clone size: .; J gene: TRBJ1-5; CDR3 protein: CASSLAEKGFVQPQHF; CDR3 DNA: TGTGCCAGCAGCTTGGCCGAAAAGGGGTTCGTTCAGCCCCAGCATTTT
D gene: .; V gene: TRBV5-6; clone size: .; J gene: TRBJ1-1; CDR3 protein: CASSYDRYTEAFF; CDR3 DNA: TGTGCCAGCAGTTATGACAGATACACTGAAGCTTTCTTT
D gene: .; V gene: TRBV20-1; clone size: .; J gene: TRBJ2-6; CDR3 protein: CSARDQQGTHSGANVLTF; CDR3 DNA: TGCAGTGCTAGAGATCAGCAGGGTACCCACTCTGGGGCCAACGTCCTGACTTTC
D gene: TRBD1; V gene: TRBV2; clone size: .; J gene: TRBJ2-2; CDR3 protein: CASSEVGDRSRGELFF; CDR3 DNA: TGTGCCAGCAGTGAAGTTGGGGACAGGTCACGCGGGGAGCTGTTTTTT
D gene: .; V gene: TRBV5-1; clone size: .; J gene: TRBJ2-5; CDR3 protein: CASSLNFQETQYF; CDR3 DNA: TGCGCCAGCAGCCTCAATTTCCAAGAGACCCAGTACTTC
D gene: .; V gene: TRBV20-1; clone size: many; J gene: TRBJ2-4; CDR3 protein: CSARGRRIQYF; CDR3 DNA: TGCAGTGCTAGAGGTCGGAGGATTCAGTACTTC
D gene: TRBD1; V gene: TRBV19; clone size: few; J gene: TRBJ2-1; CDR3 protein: CASSLRTGGGDEQFF; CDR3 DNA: TGTGCCAGTAGTTTGAGGACAGGGGGCGGGGATGAGCAGTTCTTC
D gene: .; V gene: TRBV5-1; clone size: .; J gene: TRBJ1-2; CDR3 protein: CAVSLDGQIPISNYGYTF; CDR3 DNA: TGCGCTGTCAGCTTGGACGGGCAAATCCCCATTTCTAACTATGGCTACACCTTC
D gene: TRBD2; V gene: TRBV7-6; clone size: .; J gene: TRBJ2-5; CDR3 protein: CASSLYLAEKETQYF; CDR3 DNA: TGTGCCAGCAGTTTGTACCTAGCGGAAAAAGAGACCCAGTACTTC
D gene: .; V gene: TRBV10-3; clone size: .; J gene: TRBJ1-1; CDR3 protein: CAISEGIGRAFF; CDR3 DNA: TGTGCCATCAGTGAGGGGATAGGGCGAGCTTTCTTT
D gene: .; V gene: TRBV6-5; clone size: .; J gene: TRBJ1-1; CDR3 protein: CASSYSGRGEAFF; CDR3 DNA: TGTGCCAGCAGTTACTCGGGCAGGGGAGAAGCTTTCTTT
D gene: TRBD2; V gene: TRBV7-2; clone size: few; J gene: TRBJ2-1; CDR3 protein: CASSPARGSGGGNEQFF; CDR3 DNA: TGTGCCAGCAGCCCGGCCCGGGGTAGCGGGGGAGGGAATGAGCAGTTCTTC
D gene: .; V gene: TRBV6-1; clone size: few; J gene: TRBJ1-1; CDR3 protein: CASSENRRAFF; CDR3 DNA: TGTGCCAGCAGTGAAAACAGGCGGGCTTTCTTT
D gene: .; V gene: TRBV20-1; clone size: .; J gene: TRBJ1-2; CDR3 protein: CSASFGSSNYGYTF; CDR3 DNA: TGCAGTGCTAGTTTTGGGAGTTCTAACTATGGCTACACCTTC
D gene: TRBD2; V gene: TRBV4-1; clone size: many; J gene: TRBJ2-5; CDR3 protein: CASSQGGGGMETQYF; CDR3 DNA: TGCGCCAGCAGCCAAGGGGGGGGAGGTATGGAGACCCAGTACTTC
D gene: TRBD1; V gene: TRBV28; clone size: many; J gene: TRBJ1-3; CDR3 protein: CASSLRSLDRVYF; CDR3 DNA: TGTGCCAGCAGTTTACGTTCCTTGGACAGGGTATATTTT
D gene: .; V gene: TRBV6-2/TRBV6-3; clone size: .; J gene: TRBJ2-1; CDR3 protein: CASSYTGWSGTNEQFF; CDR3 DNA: TGTGCCAGCAGTTATACGGGGTGGTCAGGGACGAATGAGCAGTTCTTC
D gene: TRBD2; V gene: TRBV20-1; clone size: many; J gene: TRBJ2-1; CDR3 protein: CSARGGTSGKNEQFF; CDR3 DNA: TGCAGTGCTAGAGGGGGGACTAGCGGGAAGAATGAGCAGTTCTTC
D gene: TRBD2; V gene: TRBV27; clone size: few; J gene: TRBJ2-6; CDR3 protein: CASSLFSGTVVGANVLTF; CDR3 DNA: TGTGCCAGCAGTTTATTTAGCGGGACGGTTGTCGGGGCCAACGTCCTGACTTTC
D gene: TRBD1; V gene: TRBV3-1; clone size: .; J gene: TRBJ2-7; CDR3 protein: CASSQGQSNHYEQYF; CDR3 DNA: TGTGCCAGCAGCCAGGGACAGTCCAACCACTACGAGCAGTACTTC
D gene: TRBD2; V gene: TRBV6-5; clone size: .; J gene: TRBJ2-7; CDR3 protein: CASSPRGDEQYF; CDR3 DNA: TGTGCCAGCAGTCCCCGGGGGGACGAGCAGTACTTC
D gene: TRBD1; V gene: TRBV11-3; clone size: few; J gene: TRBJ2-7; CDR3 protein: CASSHLRDRAYEQYF; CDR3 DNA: TGTGCCAGCAGCCACCTCCGGGACAGGGCGTACGAGCAGTACTTC
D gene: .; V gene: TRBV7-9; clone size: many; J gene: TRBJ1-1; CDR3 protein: CASSLDSGRTEAFF; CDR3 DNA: TGTGCCAGCAGCTTAGATTCAGGGCGCACTGAAGCTTTCTTT
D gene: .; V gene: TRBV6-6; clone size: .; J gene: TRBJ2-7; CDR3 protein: CASTLDRGKEQYF; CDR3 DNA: TGTGCCAGCACTCTTGATCGGGGGAAGGAGCAGTACTTC
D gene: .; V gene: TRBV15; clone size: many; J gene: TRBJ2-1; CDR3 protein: CATSRDRGSPDRGQFF; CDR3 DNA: TGTGCCACCAGCAGAGATAGGGGTAGCCCAGACCGGGGGCAGTTCTTC
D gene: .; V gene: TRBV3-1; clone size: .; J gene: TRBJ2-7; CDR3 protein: CASANGGDREQYF; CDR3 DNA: TGTGCCAGCGCTAACGGCGGAGACAGGGAGCAGTACTTC
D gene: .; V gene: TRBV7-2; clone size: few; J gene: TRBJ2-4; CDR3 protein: CASSPSLTSNGIQYF; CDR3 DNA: TGTGCCAGCAGCCCGTCCCTGACTAGTAACGGCATTCAGTACTTC
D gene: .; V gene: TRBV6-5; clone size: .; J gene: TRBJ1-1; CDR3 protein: CASMGGQGEAFF; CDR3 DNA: TGTGCCAGCATGGGAGGGCAGGGTGAAGCTTTCTTT
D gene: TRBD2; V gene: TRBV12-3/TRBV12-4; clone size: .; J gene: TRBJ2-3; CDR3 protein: CASSLPGLAGTDTQYF; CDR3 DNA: TGTGCCAGCAGTCTACCGGGACTAGCGGGGACAGATACGCAGTATTTT
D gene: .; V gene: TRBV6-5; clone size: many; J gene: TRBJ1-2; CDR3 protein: CASSYAGYGYTF; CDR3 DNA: TGTGCCAGCAGTTACGCGGGGTATGGCTACACCTTC
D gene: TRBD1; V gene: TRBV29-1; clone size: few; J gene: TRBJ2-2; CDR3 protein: CSVVGTVNTGELFF; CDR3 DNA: TGCAGCGTTGTGGGGACAGTGAACACCGGGGAGCTGTTTTTT
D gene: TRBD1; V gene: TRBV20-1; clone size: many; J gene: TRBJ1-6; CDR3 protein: CSAKGTGASYNSPLHF; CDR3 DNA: TGCAGTGCTAAAGGGACAGGGGCCTCCTATAATTCACCCCTCCACTTT
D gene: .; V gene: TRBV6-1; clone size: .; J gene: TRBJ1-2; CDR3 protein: CASRGSLGADYGYTF; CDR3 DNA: TGTGCCAGCAGGGGCTCGCTGGGGGCGGACTATGGCTACACCTTC
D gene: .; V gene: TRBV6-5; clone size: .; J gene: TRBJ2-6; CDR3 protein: CASSSNRVSNVLTF; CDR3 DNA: TGTGCCAGCAGTTCCAACAGGGTCTCCAACGTCCTGACTTTC
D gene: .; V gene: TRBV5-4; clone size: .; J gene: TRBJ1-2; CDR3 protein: CASSLGPGGGYTF; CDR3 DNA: TGTGCCAGCAGCTTGGGTCCGGGGGGTGGCTACACCTTC
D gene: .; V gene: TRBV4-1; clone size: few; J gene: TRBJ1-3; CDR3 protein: CASSQDWQGTTSPSGNTIYF; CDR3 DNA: TGCGCCAGCAGCCAAGATTGGCAGGGGACCACCTCCCCCTCTGGAAACACCATATATTTT
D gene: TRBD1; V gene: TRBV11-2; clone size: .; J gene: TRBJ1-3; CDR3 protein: CASSLPRGQASSSGNTIYF; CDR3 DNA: TGTGCCAGCAGCTTACCCCGCGGACAGGCGTCGTCCTCTGGAAACACCATATATTTT
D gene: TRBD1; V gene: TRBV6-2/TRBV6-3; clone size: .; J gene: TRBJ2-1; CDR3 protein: CASRLGTGLLYNEQFF; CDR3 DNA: TGTGCCAGCAGGTTAGGGACAGGGCTTCTCTACAATGAGCAGTTCTTC
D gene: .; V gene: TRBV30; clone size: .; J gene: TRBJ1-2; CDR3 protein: CAWSVRAGNYGYTF; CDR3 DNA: TGTGCCTGGAGTGTACGCGCAGGGAACTATGGCTACACCTTC
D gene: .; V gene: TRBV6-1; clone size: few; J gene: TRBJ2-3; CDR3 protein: CASSKQGTSTDTQYF; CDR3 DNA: TGTGCCAGCAGCAAACAGGGAACTAGCACAGATACGCAGTATTTT
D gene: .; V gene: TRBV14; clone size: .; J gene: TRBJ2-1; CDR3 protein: CASSRRWDEQFF; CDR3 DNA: TGTGCCAGCAGCCGACGGTGGGATGAGCAGTTCTTC
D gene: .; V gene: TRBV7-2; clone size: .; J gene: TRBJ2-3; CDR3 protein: CASSLALRQGRTDTQYF; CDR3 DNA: TGTGCCAGCAGCTTAGCGCTCCGCCAGGGGCGCACAGATACGCAGTATTTT
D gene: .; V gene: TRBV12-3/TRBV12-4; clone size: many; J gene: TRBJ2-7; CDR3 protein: CASIQRRVGIAGYEQYF; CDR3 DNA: TGTGCCAGCATTCAACGCAGGGTGGGGATCGCGGGCTACGAGCAGTACTTC